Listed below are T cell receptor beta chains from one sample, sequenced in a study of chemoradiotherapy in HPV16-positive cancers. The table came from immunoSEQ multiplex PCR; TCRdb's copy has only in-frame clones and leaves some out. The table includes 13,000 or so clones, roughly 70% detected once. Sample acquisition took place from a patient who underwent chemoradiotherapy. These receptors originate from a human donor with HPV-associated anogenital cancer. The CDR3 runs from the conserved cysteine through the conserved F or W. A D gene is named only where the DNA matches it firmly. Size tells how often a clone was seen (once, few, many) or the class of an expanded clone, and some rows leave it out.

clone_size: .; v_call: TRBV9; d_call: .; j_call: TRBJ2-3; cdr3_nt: TGTGCCAGCAGCGTAGCCACCGTGGATACGCAGTATTTT; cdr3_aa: CASSVATVDTQYF
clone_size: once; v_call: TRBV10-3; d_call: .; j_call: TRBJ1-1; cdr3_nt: TGTGCCATCAGTGAGACAACAGGTGAAGCTTTCTTT; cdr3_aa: CAISETTGEAFF
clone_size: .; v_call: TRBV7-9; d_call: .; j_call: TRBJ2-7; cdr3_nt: TGTGCCAGCGCTCCGGGGGGCGGGGGTAACTACGAGCAGTACTTC; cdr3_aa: CASAPGGGGNYEQYF
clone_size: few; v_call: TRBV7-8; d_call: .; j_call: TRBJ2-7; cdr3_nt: TGTGCCAGCAGCTTAGATGGGCTTTGGACGCAGTACTTC; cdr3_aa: CASSLDGLWTQYF
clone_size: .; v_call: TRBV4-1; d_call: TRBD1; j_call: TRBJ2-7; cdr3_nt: TGCGCCAGCAGCTTCCGGGACAGCAGCTCCTACGAGCAGTACTTC; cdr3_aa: CASSFRDSSSYEQYF
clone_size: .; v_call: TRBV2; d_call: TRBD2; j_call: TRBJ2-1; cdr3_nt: TGTGCCAGCACCATTGCCTCCGGGACTAGCGGGTTCTTC; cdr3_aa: CASTIASGTSGFF
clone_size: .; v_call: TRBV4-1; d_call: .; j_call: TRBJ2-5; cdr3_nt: TGCGCCAGCAGCCAAGTTATTGGGGAGACCCAGTACTTC; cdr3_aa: CASSQVIGETQYF
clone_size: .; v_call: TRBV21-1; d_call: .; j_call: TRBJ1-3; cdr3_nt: TGTGCCAGAAGTGAGTCTGGAAACACCATATATTTT; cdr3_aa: CARSESGNTIYF
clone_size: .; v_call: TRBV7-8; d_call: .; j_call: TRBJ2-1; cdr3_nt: TGTGCCAGCAGCTTATACAGGACGGTATCAAATGAGCAGTTCTTC; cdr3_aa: CASSLYRTVSNEQFF
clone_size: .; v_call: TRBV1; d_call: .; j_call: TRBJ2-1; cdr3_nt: TGCACCAGCAGCCAAGATGAGCGGGGGGGCGACTATGAGCAGTTCTTC; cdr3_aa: CTSSQDERGGDYEQFF
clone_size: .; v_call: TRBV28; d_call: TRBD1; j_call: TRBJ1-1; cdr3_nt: TGTGCCAGCAGCTCGACAGGGGGGATGAACACTGAAGCTTTCTTT; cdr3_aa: CASSSTGGMNTEAFF
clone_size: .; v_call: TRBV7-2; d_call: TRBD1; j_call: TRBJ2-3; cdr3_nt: TGTGCCAGCAGCTTACAATTACAGGGGGATACGCAGTATTTT; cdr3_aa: CASSLQLQGDTQYF
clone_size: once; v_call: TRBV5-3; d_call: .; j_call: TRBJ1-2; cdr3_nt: TGTGCCAGAAGCCCGGTGCGAGGCTACACCTTC; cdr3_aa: CARSPVRGYTF
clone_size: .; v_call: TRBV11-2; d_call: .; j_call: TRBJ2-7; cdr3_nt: TGTGCCAGCAGCTTAGACTTTGGGTACGAGCAGTACTTC; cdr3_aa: CASSLDFGYEQYF
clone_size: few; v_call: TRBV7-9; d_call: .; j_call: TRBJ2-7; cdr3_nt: TGTGCCAGCGGGGTCGGAGGGGGCAGCTCCTACGAGCAGTACTTC; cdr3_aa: CASGVGGGSSYEQYF
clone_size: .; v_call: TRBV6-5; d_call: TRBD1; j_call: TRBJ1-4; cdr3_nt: TGTGCCAGCAGTTACGAGGGGGCTGGGAAAAAACTGTTTTTT; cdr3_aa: CASSYEGAGKKLFF
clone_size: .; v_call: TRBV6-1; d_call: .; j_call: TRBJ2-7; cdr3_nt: TGTGCCAGCGGAGGAGGTGAGCAGTACTTC; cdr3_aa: CASGGGEQYF
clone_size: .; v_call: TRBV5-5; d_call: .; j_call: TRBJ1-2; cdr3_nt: TGTGCCAGCTTCAACCCGGGGCAAGGCTATGGCTACACCTTC; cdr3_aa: CASFNPGQGYGYTF
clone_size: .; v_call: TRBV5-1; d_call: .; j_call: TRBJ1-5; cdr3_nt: TGCGCCAGCAGCTTGGATGGGGGCAATCAGCCCCAGCATTTT; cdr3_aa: CASSLDGGNQPQHF
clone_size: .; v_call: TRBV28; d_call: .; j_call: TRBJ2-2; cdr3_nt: TGTGCCAGCCTCCCTCCCCTGGGCAGGGGTAGCACCGGGGAGCTGTTTTTT; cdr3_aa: CASLPPLGRGSTGELFF
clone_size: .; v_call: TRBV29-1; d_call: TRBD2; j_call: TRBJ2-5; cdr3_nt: TGCAGCGCCGGCGGTAGCGGGGGGGCGGAGACCCAGTACTTC; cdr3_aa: CSAGGSGGAETQYF
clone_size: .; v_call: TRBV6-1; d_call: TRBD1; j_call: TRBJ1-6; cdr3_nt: TGTGCCAGCAGTGAGGGGACAGGGGTCTATAATTCACCCCTCCACTTT; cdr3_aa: CASSEGTGVYNSPLHF
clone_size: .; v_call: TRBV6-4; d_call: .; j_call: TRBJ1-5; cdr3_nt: TGTGCCAGCAGCCCCTGGGGGGGGCAGCCCCAGCATTTT; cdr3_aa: CASSPWGGQPQHF
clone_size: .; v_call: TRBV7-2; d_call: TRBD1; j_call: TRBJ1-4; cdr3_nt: TGTGCCAGCACAAAGAACAGGGGGCCGGATGAAAAACTGTTTTTT; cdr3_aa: CASTKNRGPDEKLFF
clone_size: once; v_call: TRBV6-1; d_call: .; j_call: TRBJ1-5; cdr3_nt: TGTGCCAGCAGAGTCGACAGCAATCAGCCCCAGCATTTT; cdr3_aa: CASRVDSNQPQHF
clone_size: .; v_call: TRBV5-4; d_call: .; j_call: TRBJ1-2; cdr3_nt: TGTGCCAGCAGCTTAGAGGCGAATAACTATGGCTACACCTTC; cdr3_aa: CASSLEANNYGYTF
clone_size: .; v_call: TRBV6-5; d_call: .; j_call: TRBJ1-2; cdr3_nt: TGTGCCAGCAGTTTGGCGGGATCGTTGGGCTACACCTTC; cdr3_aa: CASSLAGSLGYTF
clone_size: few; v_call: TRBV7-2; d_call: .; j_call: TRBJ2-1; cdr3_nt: TGTGCCAGCAGCTTAGGGATAGTGGGTGAGCAGTTCTTC; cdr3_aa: CASSLGIVGEQFF
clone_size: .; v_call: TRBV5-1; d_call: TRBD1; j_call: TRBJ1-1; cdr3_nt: TGCGCCAGCAGCTTGACGACAGGGGGCATGAACACTGAAGCTTTCTTT; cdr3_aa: CASSLTTGGMNTEAFF
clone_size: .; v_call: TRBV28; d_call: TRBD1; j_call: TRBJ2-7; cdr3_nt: TGTGCCAGCATAGCCGGAGGGGGGACAGGGGTTTCCTACGAGCAGTACTTC; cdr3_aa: CASIAGGGTGVSYEQYF
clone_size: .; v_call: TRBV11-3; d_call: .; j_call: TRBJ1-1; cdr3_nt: TGTGCCAGCAGCTTAGATTCAGGACTAAACACTGAAGCTTTCTTT; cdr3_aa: CASSLDSGLNTEAFF
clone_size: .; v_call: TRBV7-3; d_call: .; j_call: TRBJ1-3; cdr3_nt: TGTGCCAGCAGCCAGACCCCTGGAAACACCATATATTTT; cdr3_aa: CASSQTPGNTIYF
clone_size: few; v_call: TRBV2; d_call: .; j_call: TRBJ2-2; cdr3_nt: TGTGCCAGCAAATTAGCGGTCTTAACCGGGGAGCTGTTTTTT; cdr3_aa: CASKLAVLTGELFF
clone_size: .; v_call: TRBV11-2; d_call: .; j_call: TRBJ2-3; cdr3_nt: TGTGCCAGCAGCTTAGGTGGCAGGGCAGATACGCAGTATTTT; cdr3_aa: CASSLGGRADTQYF
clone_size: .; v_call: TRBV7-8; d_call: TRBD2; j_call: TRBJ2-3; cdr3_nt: TGTGCCAGCAGCTCACAAAGCGGGGGGGCAACAGATGCGCAGTATTTT; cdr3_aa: CASSSQSGGATDAQYF
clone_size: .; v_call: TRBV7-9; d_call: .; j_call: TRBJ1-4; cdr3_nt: TGTGCCAGCAGCTACGGACAGACTAATGAAAAACTGTTTTTT; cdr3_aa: CASSYGQTNEKLFF